The 18 T cell receptor beta chains below all came from one sample that was sequenced in a study of a mutant IDH1 vaccine in newly diagnosed glioma. Documented time point: week 35, safety follow-up. The content of each vaccine dose was 300 ug of mutant IDH1 20-mer peptide, and topical imiquimod accompanied it. These receptors lack a known antigen. TCRdb keeps only in-frame clones here, not all; method: immunoSEQ multiplex PCR. The top ten hold roughly 4% of the sample, which has around 60,000 clones, around 84% seen once. The sequences come from PBMCs, collected from a glioma patient whose treatment included an IDH1 peptide vaccine. The source of these receptors is a man aged 25 to 45 with glioma.

The rearrangement joins TRBV4-1 to TRBJ1-2, with D perhaps matching TRBD1 (6 bases). Germline CDR1 is MGHRA and CDR2 is YSYEKL. V was pared by 4 bases and J by 2 bases, with 11 bases between. The CDR3 totals 14 residues. The CDR3 nucleotides are TGCGCCAGCAGCCCGGCACAGGGAAACTATGGCTACACCTTC. It yields the protein CASSPAQGNYGYTF.

This rearrangement joins TRBV5-1 to TRBJ2-5, with a weak D call TRBD1 (6 bases). V lost 0 bases to trimming and J lost 4 bases, with 7 bases between them. CDR1 and CDR2 from the germline V gene are SGHRS and YFSETQ. The CDR3 length is 13 residues. CDR3 DNA: TGCGCCAGCAGCTTGGGAGGGGGAGAGACCCAGTACTTC. It specifies CASSLGGGETQYF.

The chain is built from TRBV19 and TRBJ1-1, with D possibly being TRBD1 (6 bases). V dropped 3 bases and J dropped 5 bases, with 16 bases sitting between them. Germline lookup yields CDR1 LNHDA and CDR2 SQIVND (reference sequence). The CDR3 loop spans 15 amino acids. The DNA of the CDR3 is TGTGCCAGTAGTATGGCTGGGAGGGGGATGACTGAAGCTTTCTTT. Translation gives CASSMAGRGMTEAFF.

This chain connects TRBV6-5 to TRBJ1-3; 9 bases are a match to TRBD1. Germline V gene sequence: CDR1 MNHEY, CDR2 SVGAGI. V lost 4 bases, J lost 6 bases, and 10 bases stayed unmatched. This CDR3 has 16 residues. CDR3 residues: CASSFMAGQGANTIYF. The CDR3 coding sequence is TGTGCCAGCAGTTTTATGGCGGGACAGGGAGCAAACACCATATATTTT.

This chain joins TRBV7-2 and TRBJ1-2; D not resolved. V lost 1 base and J lost 4, with 10 bases in between. The CDR3 covers 14 residues. The germline V gene has CDR1 SGHTA and CDR2 FQGNSA. DNA for the CDR3: TGTGCCAGCAGCTTAGATCGGTTGGCCTATGGCTACACCTTC. Residues: CASSLDRLAYGYTF.

The chain combines TRBV2 with TRBJ2-5; D perhaps matches TRBD2 (5 bases). The CDR3 totals 14 residues. From germline, CDR1 is SNHLY and CDR2 FYNNEI. Deletions cut 4 bases from V and 1 base from J, with 10 bases between. The DNA for the CDR3 is TGTGCCAGCAGTGCTTCGGGGAGCCAAGAGACCCAGTACTTC. It is translated as CASSASGSQETQYF.

This clone appeared once. CDR3 sequence: CATSREPREKLFF. The CDR3, as DNA: TGTGCCACCAGCAGAGAACCACGGGAAAAACTGTTTTTT. This chain uses TRBV15 with TRBJ1-4; no clear D. From germline, CDR1 is LNHNV and CDR2 YYDKDF (reference sequence). The CDR3 is 13 amino acids. V was trimmed by 0 bases and J by 8 bases, leaving 7 bases between them.

This clone was recorded once. The chain recombines TRBV5-8 with TRBJ2-3; D not resolved. This CDR3 is built from 15 residues. Germline V gene sequence: CDR1 SGHTS, CDR2 YDEGEE. The V end lost 2 bases, the J end lost 0 bases, and 10 bases lay between the germline ends. In DNA, the CDR3 is TGTGCCAGCAGCTTTCAGGATACTAGCACAGATACGCAGTATTTT. It encodes CASSFQDTSTDTQYF. The full variable domain, completed using reference TRBV5-8 and TRBJ2-3, is EAGVTQSPTHLIKTRGQQATLRCSPISGHTSVYWYQQALGLGLQFLLWYDEGEERNRGNFPPRFSGRQFPNYSSELNVNALELEDSALYLCASSFQDTSTDTQYFGPGTRLTVL.

V is TRBV28 and J is TRBJ1-5, with D possibly matching TRBD1 (6 bases). Per germline, CDR1 MDHEN and CDR2 SYDVKM. V lost 5 bases, J lost 2 bases, and 16 bases lay in between. This CDR3 comprises 16 residues. Written as DNA, the CDR3 is TGTGCCAGCAGTCCCCCCCGGACAGCGCGCAATCAGCCCCAGCATTTT. Its protein product is CASSPPRTARNQPQHF.

The chain combines TRBV18 with TRBJ2-5, with a weak D call TRBD1 (5 bases). Germline CDR1 and CDR2: KGHSH and LQKENI. The CDR3 is made up of 16 amino acids. The V end was cut by 0 bases, the J end by 0 bases, with 11 bases between. The CDR3, as DNA: TGTGCCAGCTCACCACCAAACTCCAGGGACCAAGAGACCCAGTACTTC. Translation gives CASSPPNSRDQETQYF. The variable domain in full, completed from reference TRBV18 and TRBJ2-5, reads NAGVMQNPRHLVRRRGQEARLRCSPMKGHSHVYWYRQLPEEGLKFMVYLQKENIIDESGMPKERFSAEFPKEGPSILRIQQVVRGDSAAYFCASSPPNSRDQETQYFGPGTRLLVL.

The V and J genes are TRBV4-2 and TRBJ1-5, with 7 bases lining up with TRBD1. There are 15 residues in the CDR3. Germline CDR1 is LGHNA and CDR2 is YNFKEQ. J gave up 1 base and V 0 bases, and 0 bases lay outside the gene matches. In DNA form, the CDR3 reads TGTGCCAGCAGCCAAGAGGACAGGAGCAATCAGCCCCAGCATTTT. Translating gives CASSQEDRSNQPQHF.

V usage is TRBV5-1 and J usage is TRBJ1-2, with D unresolved. Germline values: CDR1 SGHRS, CDR2 YFSETQ. Deletions cut 2 bases from V and 1 base from J, with 9 bases between. CDR3 length: 14 residues. The CDR3 region has the DNA TGCGCCAGCAGCTTTGACGGAATTAACTATGGCTACACCTTC. Encoded protein: CASSFDGINYGYTF.

The chain uses TRBV7-2 and TRBJ2-3, with 12 bases matching TRBD2. This CDR3 is built from 16 residues. Looked up from germline, CDR1 is SGHTA and CDR2 is FQGNSA. Trimming took 5 bases from V and 6 from J; bases not matched to a gene: 9. CDR3 DNA sequence: TGTGCCAGCAGCACAAGACTAGCGGGGGCCTCCGATACGCAGTATTTT. Translation gives CASSTRLAGASDTQYF.

This clone has more than one count but fewer than ten. The genes are TRBV25-1 and TRBJ1-1, with a weak D call TRBD1 (6 bases). The ends were cut back, 6 bases at V and 6 bases at J, with 17 bases in the middle. Germline V gene data show CDR1 as MGHDK and CDR2 as SYGVNS. The CDR3 spans 14 residues. The CDR3 DNA reads as TGTGCCAGCAGGGGGGCAGGAAAGGAGGCTGAAGCTTTCTTT. It encodes CASRGAGKEAEAFF.

The chain recombines TRBV28 with TRBJ2-7, with 7 positions matching TRBD1. Germline trimming cut 6 bases from V and 6 bases from J; bases unmatched to any gene: 11. The CDR3 has 14 residues. Germline assignment: CDR1 MDHEN and CDR2 SYDVKM. The CDR3 DNA follows: TGTGCCAGCAGCAAAATTGGACAGGTCGGCGAGCAGTACTTC. Translating gives CASSKIGQVGEQYF.

This chain joins TRBV5-1 and TRBJ2-7, with D possibly TRBD2 on 6 matching bases. Per germline, CDR1 SGHRS and CDR2 YFSETQ. V dropped 1 base and J dropped 2 bases, with 13 bases sitting between them. The CDR3 covers 15 residues. The CDR3 protein is CASSLSAGRAYEQYF. CDR3 in DNA: TGCGCCAGCAGCTTGTCTGCGGGGAGAGCCTACGAGCAGTACTTC.

The V gene is TRBV28, the J gene TRBJ1-6, with D tentatively TRBD1 (6 bases). The CDR3 has 14 amino acids. V lost 7 bases to trimming and J lost 11 bases, with 18 bases between them. Germline CDR1 is MDHEN and CDR2 is SYDVKM. This CDR3 reads CASTLGGLRTPLHF. The CDR3 DNA sequence: TGTGCCAGCACCTTAGGGGGTCTTCGAACACCCCTCCACTTT.

The V call is TRBV2, the J call TRBJ1-5; D is ambiguous. V lost 1 base, J lost 5 bases, and 12 bases lay in between. The CDR3 totals 15 residues. In germline, CDR1 is SNHLY, CDR2 FYNNEI. CDR3 coding DNA: TGTGCCAGCAGTGAAGGGAAAGGAGGGTATCAGCCCCAGCATTTT. Residues: CASSEGKGGYQPQHF.